This T cell receptor (beta chain) is drawn from a study of shared clonotypes between healthy human individuals. The V end was cut by 2 bases, the J end by 4 bases, with 12 bases between. Germline V lookup: CDR1 SGHNT, CDR2 YYREEE (reference sequence). The CDR3 covers 14 residues. The material for each subset, its genomic DNA, was split evenly across several immunoSEQ plates. The method was immunoSEQ multiplex PCR; TCRdb's version includes in-frame clones alone and lacks a portion of them. The data contain about 470,000 clones, roughly 77% of them singletons. Sequenced material: PBMCs. This receptor was obtained from a woman aged 35 to 49 in good health. Some clones in this sample may be carry-over from other donors' samples. The rearrangement links TRBV5-4 to TRBJ2-5; D unresolved. DNA of the CDR3: TGTGCCAGCAGCTTCCCCCATAACCGAGAGACCCAGTACTTC. Its translation: CASSFPHNRETQYF.